This T cell receptor (beta chain) originates from a study of cytomegalovirus exposure and HLA in healthy donors (dated by TCRdb to the late 2010s). In the study overall: An earlier analysis of approximately 550 of the donors reported approximately 270 Gb of sequence data and some 120 million unique TCR beta sequences from about 200 million T cells. About 280 gigabases of sequencing data and 91 million or so unique TCR sequences made up an early release that covered several hundred HLA-typed donors. Of the 398 genotyped donors, 65% to 90% fell in the genetic ancestry cluster associated with self-reported Caucasian donors. The study aimed to test whether cataloging public T cell receptors could reveal signatures of past pathogen exposure. Using immunosequencing, the study profiled T cell repertoires from 666 subjects and related those repertoires to cytomegalovirus serostatus. A separate validation cohort of roughly 120 different subjects was used in addition to the 666-subject first cohort. To predict cytomegalovirus infection status, the study brought together high-throughput TCR immunosequencing, statistical association of individual TCRs with disease status, and machine learning. To study patterns of TCR occurrence, a later analysis re-analyzed previously published TCR beta repertoires from 550 to 800 donors and added high-resolution HLA genotyping. Rather than drawing on any new phenotypic data, the later analysis identified candidate immune exposures from TCR beta sequences and the way those sequences occurred across donors. An earlier analysis of some 500 of the donors applied high-throughput TCR beta sequencing to assess whether each TCR beta V gene segment acted as functional or pseudogenic. Donor age, sex, ethnicity and CMV serostatus were compiled alongside the repertoire data. A later genetic analysis used genome-wide SNP genotypes for about 60% of the 666 donors, treating that subset as a discovery cohort. All discovery cohort repertoires had been generated using a single sequencing platform. HLA typing included class I and class II loci at four-digit resolution. Typing coverage varied by locus: roughly 629-640 donors for A, B, C, DRB1 and DQB1; approximately 500 for DQA1; approximately 570 for DPA1; approximately 490 for DPB1. Because of strong linkage in the cohort, roughly five DR-DQ haplotypes were treated as single units for association and clustering. On average, over 200,000 unique TCR beta nucleotide sequences were sequenced per donor among roughly 430 genotyped donors of the cohort, with roughly a sixth of those sequences being non-productive. Broad study findings and their caveats: In a later analysis, HLA-associated TCR beta chains were found to be more clonally expanded and to have lower generation probabilities than equally common non-associated chains. Immune exposure information for the cohort was limited to CMV serostatus. V-gene and J-gene trimming of TCR beta chains was associated with a missense DCLRE1C variant in a later genetic analysis, and the association was replicated in an independent cohort. It was suggested by the authors that the approach could potentially be generalized to other disease states and immunological phenotypes. The classifier was reported to diagnose cytomegalovirus status with high specificity and sensitivity in both the original and validation cohorts. Assigning TCR associations to individual alleles was difficult when HLA alleles, especially DR and DQ, strongly co-occurred. At a false discovery rate of 0.05, a later analysis linked roughly 17,000 TCR beta sequences to specific HLA alleles. While some public TCRs were present in many individuals, most TCR sequences turned up only very rarely across donors. Sequencing depth was assumed to be roughly uniform across donors in the presence/absence analyses, though that assumption may not hold. In the study, 150 to 200 TCR beta chains were listed as associated with cytomegalovirus. Some IMGT-functional V segments, including TRBV6-2 and TRBV6-3, could not be distinguished by the 87-base-pair reads and were therefore excluded. Correlated functional status among segregating V segments might reflect linkage disequilibrium, but an unknown experimental factor could not be ruled out. An earlier analysis of approximately 530 of the donors showed that most TCR beta V segments appeared in productive rearrangements either about 87% or about 30% of the time, which broadly matched IMGT annotations. According to a later analysis, TCR association rates differed among HLA loci, with DRB1 alleles showing the most associated TCRs and HLA-C alleles showing the fewest. In this cohort, only TCR beta chains were sequenced, and detectable features were limited by the absence of alpha or paired-chain data. Several of the top co-occurrence clusters appeared to be linked to parvovirus B19, influenza, CMV and Epstein-Barr virus, according to a later analysis. Most CMV-associated TCR beta chains appeared to be HLA-restricted in a later analysis, and the HLA associations seemed to be driven largely by CMV exposure. A few of the identified cytomegalovirus-associated TCR beta chains were confirmed in vitro to be specific for cytomegalovirus antigens. A later genetic analysis reported fewer N-insertions in productive TCRs among donors in an Asian-associated ancestry cluster than the approximately 700-donor mean. A further reported finding was that TCR beta sequences accurately predicted the HLA-A and HLA-B alleles for most subjects in the first cohort. A cluster of highly shared sequence variants was judged likely to represent a technical artifact of the sequencing pipeline. Because HLA typing was unavailable for some donors at each locus, only the typed subset was used in association tests. The earlier analysis of approximately 590 of the donors excluded roughly 17 rarely observed V segments, including chromosome 9 orphons, because counts were too low.

The cohort comprised several hundred healthy bone marrow donors. Cohort members were all nominally healthy when sampled, although unrecorded immune exposures were likely present. The donor was CMV seronegative and belonged to the group of roughly 330 seronegative cohort members. Each donor provided a peripheral blood sample, and peripheral blood mononuclear cells were used for TCR beta sequencing. The Qiagen DNeasy Blood Extraction Kit was used to extract genomic DNA from the blood cell samples. Concerning this clone: The antigen it recognizes is unknown. Base qualities were left out, and no much larger clone turns up one base away.

Library preparation employed the immunoSEQ multiplex PCR assay. The multiplex PCR relied on a mix of 60 forward primers for TCR Vbeta segments and 13 reverse primers for TCR Jbeta segments. Amplification of the CDR3 region of rearranged TCR beta genes was performed with a multiplex PCR assay on genomic DNA. The Illumina HiSeq System was used to sequence the amplified TCR beta libraries as 87-base-pair reads. As for the authors' bioinformatics: A later analysis tallied 70 million to 100 million unique TCR beta chains across the approximately 670 repertoires, and about 12 million of those chains were shared by two or more donors. To remove PCR and sequencing errors, raw reads were error-corrected and collapsed into unique sequences using a nearest-neighbor algorithm that merged closely related sequences. CDR3 sequences were aligned to IMGT reference sequences to assign V, D and J gene segments. For a sequence to be retained, a match of at least six nucleotides to both a V gene segment and a J gene segment was required. A rearrangement was called productive if the CDR3 had no stop codons and remained in frame with V and J, and every other rearrangement was called non-productive. CDR3 was defined by IMGT convention, running from the second conserved V-encoded cysteine to the conserved J-encoded phenylalanine. Sequences without an unambiguous match to a single V gene segment were excluded from the earlier analysis of about 630 of the donors. In an earlier analysis of approximately 610 of the donors, V segments were called functional above 56.7% productive rearrangements and were called segregating when the between-donor standard deviation exceeded 5%. A statistical classification framework was built for diagnosing cytomegalovirus status from the catalog of TCR beta chain sequences. In a later analysis, TCR nucleotide sequences were compared against IMGT/GENE-DB human TR gene sequences so that V and J genes could be assigned. In a later analysis, CDR3 sequences and most-parsimonious VDJ recombination scenarios were assigned using the TCRdist pipeline. In a later analysis, every TCR beta chain was defined by the combination of its CDR3 amino acid sequence and its V-gene family, and reads without a unique V-gene family were dropped. A later analysis removed 592 highly shared, low-generation-probability nucleotide sequences to deal with suspected cross-contamination and a sequencing artifact. In a later analysis, a clonal expansion index was calculated for each public chain from normalized within-repertoire ranks of inferred template counts. A later analysis computed generation probabilities with a VDJ recombination model fitted to out-of-frame rearrangements, and checked the results against IGoR. In a later analysis, hypergeometric tests were used to score TCR-TCR, TCR-HLA and TCR-CMV co-occurrence, with a repertoire-size bias correction applied to TCR pairs. To estimate false discovery rates, a later analysis permuted the HLA or CMV assignments 20 times. In a later analysis, co-occurring TCRs were grouped using DBSCAN, and TCRdist sequence similarity was added for clustering within HLA-allele-positive subsets. Repertoires with fewer than 30,000 or more than 120,000 public chains, plus five repertoires with anomalous nucleotide sharing, were excluded from co-occurrence clustering. TCRdb re-hosts the immuneACCESS table, in-frame sequences only. Its copies lack some clones; in the studies checked, an unresolved V gene accounts for under half of them, and the cause for the rest is not known. The V and J calls and clone size were taken over from that table, and D and trimming were inferred from the DNA. Within this sample are approximately 140,000 clones, with around 83% of them counted one time only. The ten largest clones take up less than 3.5% of the sample.

CDR1 and CDR2, per the germline V gene (reference sequence), are SGHAT and FQDESV. V drops 3 bases and J drops 7 bases, leaving 18 bases in between. Including the terminal cysteine and phenylalanine, the CDR3 comprises 15 residues. Only CDR3 DNA is held: 45 bases, read in frame from base 1. The receptor was isolated from a middle-aged man in good health and CMV-seronegative. Material: PBMCs. The rearranged chain carries TRBV11-1 and TRBJ1-2; TRBD1 could be the D gene, as 6 bases match. In nucleotide form, the sequence is TGTGCCAGCAGCTTCGCAGGGGCCTCGCCAGGTGGCTACACCTTC. This gives the protein CASSFAGASPGGYTF. The full variable domain, completed from the reference TRBV11-1 and TRBJ1-2 proteins outside the CDR3, reads EAEVAQSPRYKITEKSQAVAFWCDPISGHATLYWYRQILGQGPELLVQFQDESVVDDSQLPKDRFSAERLKGVDSTLKIQPAELGDSAMYLCASSFAGASPGGYTFGSGTRLTVV.